A selection of T cell receptor beta chains follows, all from one sample in a study of shared clonotypes between healthy human individuals. Method: immunoSEQ multiplex PCR; TCRdb's copy keeps in-frame clones and lacks some. Of some 900,000 clones listed, about 80% are singletons. The source material was memory CD4+ T cells sorted from blood. The receptors stem from a man between 18 and 35 years old in good health. Each CDR3 is given with its conserved first and last residue. A D gene is named only where the DNA matches it firmly. Clone size is stated in some rows and not others, as once, few, many or a class when expanded.

j_call d_call v_call clone_size cdr3_aa cdr3_nt
TRBJ2-3 - TRBV6-5 - CASSYSRGDTQYF TGTGCCAGCAGTTACTCGAGGGGGGATACGCAGTATTTT
TRBJ1-5 - TRBV28 - CASSRNQPQHF TGTGCCAGCAGTAGGAATCAGCCCCAGCATTTT
TRBJ1-4 - TRBV5-1 - CASSLAGGGYEKLFF TGCGCCAGCAGCTTGGCCGGGGGCGGATATGAAAAACTGTTTTTT
TRBJ2-2 TRBD1 TRBV9 - CASSLRTGSGELFF TGTGCCAGCAGCCTCCGGACAGGGTCCGGGGAGCTGTTTTTT
TRBJ2-7 - TRBV28 - CASSGRYEQYF TGTGCCAGTTCAGGGCGCTACGAGCAGTACTTC
TRBJ2-5 - TRBV6-5 - CASGEGRRETQYF TGTGCCAGCGGGGAAGGGCGGCGGGAGACCCAGTACTTC
TRBJ2-7 - TRBV5-4 - CASSLGQLNSYEQYF TGTGCCAGCAGCTTGGGGCAGCTTAACTCCTACGAGCAGTACTTC
TRBJ2-5 TRBD2 TRBV19 - CASSMGWLAGGVTETQYF TGTGCCAGTAGTATGGGGTGGCTAGCGGGAGGAGTGACAGAGACCCAGTACTTC
TRBJ1-4 - TRBV10-3 - CAISDTGTSTNEKLFF TGTGCCATCAGTGATACCGGGACATCGACTAATGAAAAACTGTTTTTT
TRBJ1-2 - TRBV6-1 - CASTATGFGYGYTF TGTGCCAGCACAGCCACAGGGTTTGGCTATGGCTACACCTTC
TRBJ2-2 - TRBV5-4 - CASSPRSDRNTGELFF TGTGCCAGCAGCCCAAGATCCGACAGGAACACCGGGGAGCTGTTTTTT
TRBJ1-6 - TRBV5-6 - CASSPFSDSPLHF TGTGCCAGCAGCCCCTTCTCGGATTCACCCCTCCACTTT
TRBJ1-3 - TRBV10-3 - CAISAIQKNSGNTIYF TGTGCCATCAGTGCAATACAGAAGAACTCTGGAAACACCATATATTTT
TRBJ2-7 TRBD2 TRBV5-5 - CASSLQPWTSGEYEQYF TGTGCCAGCAGCTTACAACCCTGGACTAGCGGGGAGTACGAGCAGTACTTC
TRBJ2-7 TRBD1 TRBV6-5 - CASSGTGILEQYF TGTGCCAGCAGTGGGACAGGGATTCTCGAGCAGTACTTC
TRBJ2-7 TRBD2 TRBV5-6 - CASSLRAGRYEQYF TGTGCCAGCAGCTTGAGGGCCGGGAGGTACGAGCAGTACTTC
TRBJ2-2 - TRBV10-3 few CAITEGSIGGELFF TGTGCCATCACAGAGGGCAGTATTGGCGGGGAGCTGTTTTTT
TRBJ2-3 - TRBV7-9 - CASSGRPSTDTQYF TGTGCCAGCAGCGGGCGACCTAGCACAGATACGCAGTATTTT
TRBJ2-1 - TRBV30 - CAWINLAQQFF TGTGCCTGGATTAATCTAGCGCAGCAGTTCTTC
TRBJ2-2 - TRBV7-2 once CASSLATRNTGELFF TGTGCCAGCAGCTTAGCTACCAGAAACACCGGGGAGCTGTTTTTT
TRBJ1-4 - TRBV27 - CASTRNFATNEKLFF TGTGCCAGCACCAGGAATTTTGCAACTAATGAAAAACTGTTTTTT
TRBJ2-7 - TRBV6-6 once CASTVDGTGQYF TGTGCCAGCACAGTCGACGGCACGGGGCAGTACTTC
TRBJ2-7 - TRBV30 few CAWNIVQSHPNF TGTGCCTGGAATATCGTACAGTCCCATCCCAACTTC
TRBJ1-2 TRBD1 TRBV6-5 once CASSRGGGSYGYTF TGTGCCAGCAGCCGAGGGGGCGGGAGCTATGGCTACACCTTC
TRBJ1-1 TRBD1 TRBV5-1 once CASSPGQPNTEAFF TGCGCCAGCAGCCCGGGACAGCCTAACACTGAAGCTTTCTTT
TRBJ1-3 TRBD1 TRBV5-4 - CASSLDRGYSGNTIYF TGTGCCAGCAGCTTAGACAGGGGCTACTCTGGAAACACCATATATTTT
TRBJ1-6 - TRBV4-1 many CASSQGDLGLRNSPLHF TGCGCCAGCAGCCAGGGGGACTTGGGGCTCAGGAATTCACCCCTCCACTTT
TRBJ1-3 - TRBV6-1 once CASSLWINGNTIYF TGTGCCAGCAGCCTATGGATCAACGGAAACACCATATATTTT
TRBJ1-2 - TRBV9 - CASSVVDTAAYGYTF TGTGCCAGCAGCGTAGTTGACACCGCCGCTTATGGCTACACCTTC
TRBJ2-6 TRBD2 TRBV5-4 - CASSAVSGGRGGANVLTF TGTGCCAGCAGCGCAGTTAGCGGGGGCCGGGGAGGGGCCAACGTCCTGACTTTC
TRBJ2-3 - TRBV6-5 - CASSRLVLDTQYF TGTGCCAGCAGTAGACTAGTTTTGGATACGCAGTATTTT
TRBJ1-1 - TRBV27 - CASSLGVWTEAFF TGTGCCAGCAGTTTAGGGGTTTGGACTGAAGCTTTCTTT
TRBJ1-5 - TRBV30 - CAWSLSNQPQHF TGTGCCTGGAGTCTCTCCAATCAGCCCCAGCATTTT
TRBJ2-3 - TRBV18 once CASSPPTGGAGAVTDTQYF TGTGCCAGCTCACCACCGACAGGGGGAGCGGGGGCTGTCACAGATACGCAGTATTTT
TRBJ1-5 - TRBV18 few CASSLGQNSNQPQHF TGTGCCAGCTCACTCGGACAGAATAGCAATCAGCCCCAGCATTTT
TRBJ2-2 - TRBV18 - CASSQRFRPGELFF TGTGCCAGCTCTCAACGGTTCAGGCCAGGGGAGCTGTTTTTT
TRBJ2-1 - TRBV7-9 - CASSLDRVEHEQFF TGTGCCAGCAGCTTAGACAGGGTTGAGCATGAGCAGTTCTTC
TRBJ1-6 - TRBV6-1 - CASSVVWTVDNSPLHF TGTGCCAGCAGTGTAGTTTGGACAGTAGATAATTCACCCCTCCACTTT
TRBJ1-4 - TRBV27 - CASSRGVGPATNEKLFF TGTGCCAGCAGCCGAGGGGTAGGGCCTGCAACTAATGAAAAACTGTTTTTT
TRBJ2-7 - TRBV6-6 - CASSQYEQYF TGTGCCAGCAGCCAGTACGAGCAGTACTTC
TRBJ2-3 TRBD1 TRBV7-3 - CASSWEGQGGTDTQYF TGTGCCAGCAGCTGGGAGGGACAGGGTGGGACAGATACGCAGTATTTT
TRBJ2-7 - TRBV4-3 - CASSQDYGTGSLRQYF TGCGCCAGCAGCCAGGACTACGGGACGGGGAGTTTAAGGCAGTACTTC
TRBJ2-7 - TRBV5-6 - CASSAGGGSYEQYF TGTGCCAGCAGCGCCGGGGGCGGCTCCTACGAGCAGTACTTC
TRBJ2-3 - TRBV18 - CASSPMDTQYF TGTGCCAGCTCACCAATGGATACGCAGTATTTT
TRBJ2-2 TRBD2 TRBV18 - CASSPPLAGGNTGELFF TGTGCCAGCTCACCTCCTCTAGCGGGAGGGAACACCGGGGAGCTGTTTTTT
TRBJ1-5 - TRBV5-6 few CASSSEGGGAGNQPQHF TGTGCCAGCAGCTCGGAAGGGGGAGGCGCCGGCAATCAGCCCCAGCATTTT
TRBJ1-1 TRBD1 TRBV30 few CAHHRGPAEAFF TGTGCCCATCACAGGGGGCCGGCTGAAGCTTTCTTT
TRBJ1-1 - TRBV27 - CASSLKVRSNTEAFF TGTGCCAGCAGTCTAAAAGTTCGGTCAAACACTGAAGCTTTCTTT
TRBJ2-7 - TRBV1 many CTSSQGALPNILTTYEQYF TGCACCAGCAGCCAGGGAGCGTTACCGAACATCCTAACTACTTACGAGCAGTACTTC
TRBJ2-2 - TRBV29-1 few CSVVVAGLAGELFF TGCAGCGTTGTGGTGGCGGGGCTGGCCGGGGAGCTGTTTTTT
TRBJ2-7 - TRBV23-1 - CASSQDDRTYEQYF TGCGCCAGCAGTCAAGACGACCGGACCTACGAGCAGTACTTC
TRBJ2-7 TRBD2 TRBV7-2 - CASSLVGREGEQYF TGTGCCAGCAGCTTAGTTGGGCGGGAGGGTGAGCAGTACTTC